These 14 T cell receptor beta chains were all obtained from the same sample, sequenced in a study of blood T cell repertoires in COVID-19. Assay used: immunoSEQ multiplex PCR; TCRdb lists only in-frame clones, some missing. The sample lists over 90,000 clones; around nine tenths were seen once. The sequenced sample was peripheral blood. The source of these receptors is a man aged 50 to 60 in a cohort sampled during active COVID-19.

V and J are TRBV5-1 and TRBJ2-2; 12 bases agree with TRBD2. After removal of 6 bases from V and 7 bases from J, the junction contained 7 bases not matched to a gene. CDR3 length: 15 residues. Germline assignment: CDR1 SGHRS and CDR2 YFSETQ. The CDR3 spells CASKTSGGGSGELFF. In DNA form, the CDR3 reads TGCGCCAGCAAGACTAGCGGGGGTGGAAGCGGGGAGCTGTTTTTT.

The genes are TRBV27 and TRBJ2-1; 10 bases fit TRBD2. V was pared by 10 bases and J by 4 bases, with 13 bases of the junction left unmatched. The CDR3 totals 16 residues. Germline CDR1 is MNHEY and CDR2 is SMNVEV (reference sequence). The CDR3 DNA follows: TGTGCCACCTCGGCGGGTTCTAGCGGGGGATACAATGAGCAGTTCTTC. It is translated as CATSAGSSGGYNEQFF.

The chain combines TRBV3-1 (or the pseudogene TRBV3-2) with TRBJ1-5; possibly TRBD1 for D (6 bases). Germline CDR1 LGHDT, CDR2 YNNKEL (reference sequence). Trimming pared 0 bases from V and 1 base from J, leaving 7 bases between. The CDR3 extends over 15 amino acids. DNA of the CDR3: TGTGCCAGCAGCCAAGACGGACAGAGCAATCAGCCCCAGCATTTT. Amino acid sequence: CASSQDGQSNQPQHF.

This clone was picked up one time. The chain is built from TRBV6-1 and TRBJ2-3, with TRBD2 matching over 10 bases. The junction had 5 bases not matched to a gene; V was cut back by 1 base and J by 4 bases. This CDR3 spans 16 amino acids. Germline V lookup: CDR1 MNHNS, CDR2 SASEGT. The CDR3 region has the DNA TGTGCCAGCAGTGAAGGAATAGCGGGGGGCTCAGATACGCAGTATTTT. Protein: CASSEGIAGGSDTQYF.

This clone was recorded once. This sequence joins TRBV27 and TRBJ1-2; D perhaps matches TRBD1 (5 bases). The CDR3 covers 17 residues. V was clipped by 2 bases and J by 0 bases, with 16 bases between them. Germline V gene sequence: CDR1 MNHEY, CDR2 SMNVEV (reference sequence). This CDR3 is CASSLPRQGNPNYGYTF. The CDR3 coding sequence is TGTGCCAGCAGTTTACCTCGGCAGGGAAATCCTAACTATGGCTACACCTTC.

V and J are TRBV28 and TRBJ2-2, with 8 nucleotides matching TRBD1. Germline V lookup: CDR1 MDHEN, CDR2 SYDVKM. The CDR3 is 16 amino acids. V dropped 7 bases and J dropped 3; count of bases not matched to a gene: 10. The CDR3 loop is CASITNRDRHTGELFF. The DNA of the CDR3 is TGTGCCAGCATTACCAACCGGGACAGGCACACCGGGGAGCTGTTTTTT.

This chain links TRBV6-5 with TRBJ1-5, with D possibly matching TRBD1 (6 bases). V lost 6 bases, J lost 6 bases, and 15 bases lay in between. The CDR3 is made up of 14 amino acids. Germline values: CDR1 MNHEY, CDR2 SVGAGI. Here the CDR3 reads CASSTGGPGQPQHF. DNA of the CDR3: TGTGCCAGCAGCACCGGGGGGCCCGGTCAGCCCCAGCATTTT.

This rearrangement joins TRBV3-1 (or the pseudogene TRBV3-2) to TRBJ2-5, with 7 bases matching TRBD2. Germline V CDR1 and CDR2: LGHDT, YNNKEL (reference sequence). The ends lost 1 base at V and 5 bases at J; junction bases unmatched: 4. The CDR3 is 14 residues long. CDR3 amino acids: CASSQGPAGETQYF. CDR3 DNA sequence: TGTGCCAGCAGCCAAGGTCCAGCGGGGGAGACCCAGTACTTC.

This clone was seen a single time. V usage is TRBV9 and J usage is TRBJ1-1; possible D gene TRBD1, 5 bases. Germline CDR1 SGDLS, CDR2 YYNGEE. The CDR3 totals 15 residues. Deletions cut 1 base from V and 2 bases from J, with 12 bases between. CDR3 protein: CASSVSQAPNTEAFF. Here the CDR3 DNA reads TGTGCCAGCAGCGTATCACAGGCCCCTAACACTGAAGCTTTCTTT.

This rearrangement joins TRBV6-6 to TRBJ2-2; 9 nucleotides align to TRBD2. Germline V gives CDR1 MNHNY, CDR2 SVGAGI (reference sequence). The CDR3 consists of 16 residues. Trimming cost V 7 bases and J 0 bases; bases outside gene matches: 6. This CDR3 is CASTTRLAANTGELFF. CDR3 DNA: TGTGCCAGCACCACACGACTAGCGGCGAACACCGGGGAGCTGTTTTTT.

The chain recombines TRBV4-1 with TRBJ1-5; no clear D. Germline V gene sequence: CDR1 MGHRA, CDR2 YSYEKL. The CDR3 has 15 residues. The germline V and J ends were trimmed by 1 base and 4 bases, with 11 bases remaining between them. DNA for the CDR3: TGCGCCAGCAGCCAAGGGCAGATGCCTAATCAGCCCCAGCATTTT. Amino acids: CASSQGQMPNQPQHF.

The chain joins TRBV15 to TRBJ2-5; 7 nucleotides match TRBD2. This CDR3 has 16 residues. V dropped 0 bases and J dropped 1; count of bases not matched to a gene: 5. The germline V gene has CDR1 LNHNV and CDR2 YYDKDF (reference sequence). CDR3 residues: CATSREPGGIQETQYF. CDR3 in DNA: TGTGCCACCAGCAGAGAGCCGGGGGGAATCCAAGAGACCCAGTACTTC.

The rearrangement links TRBV29-1 to TRBJ1-2, with 8 bases aligning to TRBD1. This CDR3 is built from 14 residues. J was trimmed by 4 bases and V by 2 bases; bases with no gene match: 6. CDR1 SQVTM and CDR2 ANQGSEA come from the germline V gene. In DNA, the CDR3 is TGCAGCGTTGAACCGACAGGGGACTCCTATGGCTACACCTTC. Amino acid sequence: CSVEPTGDSYGYTF.

The chain joins TRBV5-1 to TRBJ1-5; 11 nucleotides line up with TRBD1. This CDR3 contains 16 residues. Germline values: CDR1 SGHRS, CDR2 YFSETQ. V lost 3 bases and J lost 4; bases outside the gene matches: 6. CDR3 residues: CASSYGTGGSNQPQHF. The CDR3 region has the DNA TGCGCCAGCAGCTATGGGACAGGGGGTTCAAATCAGCCCCAGCATTTT.